Below, one TCR beta chain is given with its context. V lost 11 bases and J lost 8, with 16 bases in between. CDR3 size: 13 residues. Germline V gives CDR1 MNHNS, CDR2 SASEGT. Measured with immunoSEQ multiplex PCR; TCRdb has only the in-frame clones, and not every one. This table has some 31,000 clones, about nine tenths appearing once. This record comes from a study of T cell changes during pregnancy in multiple sclerosis. The rearrangement links TRBV6-1 to TRBJ1-6, with D unclear. The sequence was collected from a female donor with multiple sclerosis, enrolled in a pregnancy study. This material consisted of CD8+ T cells from peripheral blood mononuclear cells, taken in the second trimester of pregnancy. DNA for the CDR3: TGTGCCGTCCAGGAGGAAGGACATTCACCCCTCCACTTT. Translated: CAVQEEGHSPLHF.